The 20 T cell receptor beta chains given below trace back to one sample, sequenced in a study of OX40 agonist ivuxolimab in advanced cancers. Assay: immunoSEQ multiplex PCR; the TCRdb copy retains only in-frame clones and omits some. The sample consists of some 77,000 clones, around 85% of them appearing once. The sequenced sample was CD4+ or CD8+ T cells sorted from blood, obtained in a trial of the OX40 agonist ivuxolimab. The receptor set was obtained from an adult with an advanced solid tumor such as melanoma, head and neck, liver or kidney cancer.

V and J are TRBV28 and TRBJ2-1, with D perhaps TRBD2 (6 bases). V lost 6 bases and J lost 2, with 14 bases in between. Germline loops: CDR1 MDHEN, CDR2 SYDVKM. This CDR3 contains 15 residues. CDR3 residues: CASRLRLGTYNEQFF. The DNA of the CDR3 is TGTGCCAGCAGGCTAAGACTAGGTACCTACAATGAGCAGTTCTTC.

The CDR3 DNA reads TGCAGCGCTACGACAGGACCCACTGAAGCTTTCTTT. It translates to CSATTGPTEAFF. The V gene is TRBV29-1, the J gene TRBJ1-1; the D gene is possibly TRBD1 (6 bases). The CDR3 sequence is 12 residues long. Germline-derived CDR1 and CDR2 are SQVTM and ANQGSEA. V lost 7 bases and J lost 4, with 13 bases in between.

The chain employs TRBV27 and TRBJ2-3; D is perhaps TRBD1 (5 bases). From germline, CDR1 is MNHEY and CDR2 SMNVEV (reference sequence). Trimming shortened V by 8 bases and J by 5 bases, and 17 bases separated the two germline ends. The CDR3 length is 14 residues. The CDR3 loop is CASHRSDNLDTQYF. The DNA of the CDR3 is TGTGCCAGCCACAGGTCCGACAATCTAGATACGCAGTATTTT.

The chain links TRBV7-8 to TRBJ2-3; 10 bases are a match to TRBD2. CDR1 and CDR2 from the germline V gene are SGHVS and FQNEAQ. With V trimmed by 2 bases and J by 0 bases, 2 bases remained unmatched. There are 16 residues in the CDR3. The CDR3 reads CASSLQTSGSTDTQYF. Here the CDR3 DNA reads TGTGCCAGCAGCTTACAGACTAGCGGGAGCACAGATACGCAGTATTTT.

This clone was picked up a small number of times. V usage is TRBV29-1 and J usage is TRBJ2-7; D is ambiguous. CDR1 is SQVTM and CDR2 is ANQGSEA in the germline V gene. With 3 bases removed from V and 5 bases from J, the gap between germline ends came to 17 bases. The CDR3 loop spans 14 amino acids. The CDR3 reads CSVDKAGALNEQYF. The DNA for the CDR3 is TGCAGCGTTGATAAGGCAGGAGCTTTGAACGAGCAGTACTTC.

The chain is built from TRBV28 and TRBJ1-5; D ambiguous. Germline lookup yields CDR1 MDHEN and CDR2 SYDVKM. V was shortened by 4 bases and J by 0 bases, with 13 bases between the two germline ends. This CDR3 contains 16 residues. The CDR3 is CASSSSRSDSNQPQHF. The CDR3 DNA reads TGTGCCAGCAGTTCCTCGCGGTCCGATAGCAATCAGCCCCAGCATTTT. The full variable domain, in which reference TRBV28 and TRBJ1-5 provide the parts outside the CDR3, is DVKVTQSSRYLVKRTGEKVFLECVQDMDHENMFWYRQDPGLGLRLIYFSYDVKMKEKGDIPEGYSVSREKKERFSLILESASTNQTSMYLCASSSSRSDSNQPQHFGDGTRLSIL.

The chain is built from TRBV30 and TRBJ2-4; 10 bases are a match to TRBD1. Germline-derived CDR1 and CDR2 are GTSNPN and SVGIG (reference sequence). The CDR3 totals 14 residues. V lost 7 bases, J lost 0 bases, and 3 bases stayed unmatched. CDR3 loop: CALDRGRAKNIQYF. The CDR3 DNA is TGTGCCTTAGACAGGGGGCGAGCCAAAAACATTCAGTACTTC.

The chain links TRBV5-1 to TRBJ1-6, with unresolved D. The CDR3 consists of 15 residues. V lost 2 bases to trimming and J lost 7 bases, with 13 bases between them. Germline V CDR1 and CDR2: SGHRS, YFSETQ. As DNA, the CDR3 is TGCGCCAGCAGCTTCGGGGAACGTCCGAATTCACCCCTCCACTTT. Encoded protein: CASSFGERPNSPLHF. The full variable domain, its missing parts supplied by reference TRBV5-1 and TRBJ1-6, is KAGVTQTPRYLIKTRGQQVTLSCSPISGHRSVSWYQQTPGQGLQFLFEYFSETQRNKGNFPGRFSGRQFSNSRSEMNVSTLELGDSALYLCASSFGERPNSPLHFGNGTRLTVT.

The chain has TRBV7-8 and TRBJ2-7, with D uncertain. V shed 2 bases and J shed 5 bases, with 7 bases lying between them. The CDR3 is made up of 12 amino acids. Germline CDR1 is SGHVS and CDR2 is FQNEAQ. This chain's CDR3 is CASSLFDNEQYF. The CDR3, as DNA: TGTGCCAGCAGCTTATTTGACAACGAGCAGTACTTC.

This sequence joins TRBV7-3 and TRBJ2-2; 13 bases are a match to TRBD2. The CDR3 consists of 16 residues. Germline CDR1 reads SGHTA; CDR2 reads FQGTGA. The J segment lost 5 bases and the V segment lost 4 bases, leaving 4 bases of the junction unmatched. In DNA, the CDR3 is TGTGCCAGCAGCTCCCTGACTAGCGGGGGGACCGGGGAGCTGTTTTTT. Its translation: CASSSLTSGGTGELFF.

This sequence joins TRBV6-6 and TRBJ2-5, with D possibly being TRBD1 (6 bases). V was trimmed by 6 bases and J by 11 bases, leaving 19 bases between them. The CDR3 extends over 13 amino acids. Germline V CDR1 and CDR2: MNHNY, SVGAGI (reference sequence). CDR3 residues: CASSKTGSGTQYF. The CDR3, as DNA: TGTGCCAGCAGCAAAACAGGGTCCGGTACGCAGTACTTC.

This sequence joins TRBV28 and TRBJ2-4; 8 bases are a match to TRBD1. The junction had 11 bases not matched to a gene; V was cut back by 5 bases and J by 8 bases. Germline V CDR1 and CDR2: MDHEN, SYDVKM. This CDR3 region has 15 residues. CDR3 residues: CASSISSGGLYIQYF. The CDR3 coding sequence is TGTGCCAGCAGTATCTCTTCAGGGGGCTTGTACATTCAGTACTTC.

V is TRBV7-3 and J is TRBJ2-2; TRBD2 matches at 14 bases. In germline, CDR1 is SGHTA, CDR2 FQGTGA. The length of the CDR3 is 16 residues. V trimming: 4 bases; J trimming: 7 bases; junction bases outside the gene matches: 5. CDR3 amino acids: CASSSGLAGALGELFF. Written as DNA, the CDR3 is TGTGCCAGCAGCTCGGGACTAGCGGGGGCCCTCGGGGAGCTGTTTTTT.

The chain joins TRBV6-6 to TRBJ1-2, with D perhaps matching TRBD1 (6 bases). Looked up from germline, CDR1 is MNHNY and CDR2 is SVGAGI (reference sequence). Deletions cut 4 bases from V and 8 bases from J, with 17 bases between. CDR3 length equals 14 residues. The CDR3 spells CASSSMTGRSGYTF. In DNA form, the CDR3 reads TGTGCCAGCAGTTCAATGACAGGTAGAAGCGGCTACACCTTC.

V gene TRBV10-1 combines with J gene TRBJ1-1, with a tentative D call TRBD1 (6 bases). The V gene lost 3 bases and the J gene lost 0 bases, with 14 bases spanning the gap. Germline V gene sequence: CDR1 WNHNN, CDR2 SYGVQD (reference sequence). The CDR3 has 16 amino acids. CDR3 in amino acids: CASSDNVGGVNTEAFF. CDR3 DNA sequence: TGCGCCAGCAGTGATAATGTAGGGGGGGTGAACACTGAAGCTTTCTTT.

The chain employs TRBV5-1 and TRBJ2-3, with TRBD2 matching over 9 bases. After removal of 4 bases from V and 0 bases from J, the junction contained 6 bases not matched to a gene. The CDR3 covers 16 residues. The germline CDR1 and CDR2 sequences are SGHRS and YFSETQ. CDR3 DNA: TGCGCCAGCAGCGCCCCTAGCGGGATGAGCACAGATACGCAGTATTTT. Translated, it gives CASSAPSGMSTDTQYF.

CDR3 coding DNA: TGCGCCAGCAGCCTAAACAGGGGGCCAGATGGCGAGCAGTACTTC. Its protein is CASSLNRGPDGEQYF. V usage is TRBV4-3 and J usage is TRBJ2-7, with 9 positions matching TRBD1. CDR1 LGHNA and CDR2 YSLEER come from the germline V gene. J lost 6 bases, V lost 4 bases, and 10 bases had no gene match. This CDR3 region has 15 residues.

This chain links TRBV6-4 with TRBJ1-6; no definite D call. Trimming removed 2 bases at V and 9 bases at J, with 14 bases between. This CDR3 spans 15 amino acids. Germline CDR1 and CDR2: MRHNA and SNTAGT. CDR3 DNA: TGTGCCAGCAGTGACGGCGGACTAAAGGGTTCACCCCTCCACTTT. It is translated as CASSDGGLKGSPLHF.

This rearrangement joins TRBV7-9 to TRBJ1-1, with D perhaps matching TRBD1 (6 bases). The CDR3 is 16 amino acids. Trimming shortened V by 5 bases and J by 0 bases, and 16 bases separated the two germline ends. Germline CDR1 reads SEHNR; CDR2 reads FQNEAQ (reference sequence). CDR3 bases: TGTGCCAGCAGCGCGAAGGGGACACCTATGAACACTGAAGCTTTCTTT. It is translated as CASSAKGTPMNTEAFF.

The chain links TRBV11-2 to TRBJ2-2; D unresolved. Trimming shortened V by 5 bases and J by 6 bases, and 10 bases separated the two germline ends. Germline V gene lookup returns CDR1 SGHAT and CDR2 FQNNGV. The length of the CDR3 is 13 residues. The CDR3: CASSIRKPGELFF. The CDR3 DNA follows: TGTGCCAGCAGCATACGGAAACCCGGGGAGCTGTTTTTT. The whole variable domain, remainder taken from reference TRBV11-2 and TRBJ2-2, is EAGVAQSPRYKIIEKRQSVAFWCNPISGHATLYWYQQILGQGPKLLIQFQNNGVVDDSQLPKDRFSAERLKGVDSTLKIQPAKLEDSAVYLCASSIRKPGELFFGEGSRLTVL.